Below, one TCR beta chain is given with its context. Its matching antigen is unknown. This entry comes from a study of a mutant IDH1 vaccine in newly diagnosed glioma. Study overall: An approximately 62% male, approximately 38% female split and a mean age of around 37 years characterized treated patients. Pretreatment consisted of radiotherapy, temozolomide, or both, with most receiving both. Whole-study findings and limits: Seemingly, top peripheral T cell clonotype changes bore no relation to pseudoprogression. Immune responses induced by the vaccine were seen in 93.3% of patients, spanning multiple MHC alleles.

Germline loops: CDR1 MGHDK, CDR2 SYGVNS. V gave up 6 bases and J gave up 0 bases, with 13 bases separating them. The CDR3 sequence is 15 residues long. Assay used: immunoSEQ multiplex PCR; TCRdb lists only in-frame clones, some missing. The sample contains tens of thousands of clones, 70% to 90% of which appear only once. The time point here: baseline, week 1 (first vaccination visit). Documented treatment: pre-vaccination baseline after standard-of-care therapy. The sequence came from a man aged 25-40 years with glioma. The chain carries TRBV25-1 and TRBJ2-3; D gene unclear. The specimen was PBMCs, collected from a glioma patient treated with radiotherapy, temozolomide or both. This CDR3 is CASRTGWGSTDTQYF. CDR3 nucleotide sequence: TGTGCCAGCAGGACCGGGTGGGGTAGCACAGATACGCAGTATTTT.